Below, 24 T cell receptor beta chains from the same sample are listed, as sequenced in a study of tumor-infiltrating lymphocytes in primary liver carcinoma. The template, about 540 ng total RNA, yielded TCR beta cDNA made with a constant-region primer. Slightly modified ARM-PCR served as the procedure for the TCR beta libraries. These libraries came from three rounds of nested multiplex PCR. TRBV1-TRBV30 forward and Cbeta reverse primers drove the first two approximately 11-cycle rounds. TCRdb reanalysed the multiplex PCR reads using MiXCR and keeps one entry per CDR3 protein. The sample comprises about 26,000 distinct CDR3 sequences, 78% of which are singletons, and approximately 49% rests with the top ten. Unsorted bulk tissue (roughly 19-30 mg) underwent RNA and DNA co-extraction. The specimen was liver tumor tissue from sampling region 3. The sample's subset: tumor region T3, left-lateral pole. The receptors were sampled from a middle-aged man with primary liver carcinoma and hepatitis B virus infection.

For this clonotype: At one boundary the junction diverges from the germline segment, which might be a read error. As DNA, the CDR3 is TGTGTCAGCAGCCAAGAAGATAGCACCGGGGAGCTGTTTTTT. Translation gives CVSSQEDSTGELFF. V gene TRBV4-1 combines with J gene TRBJ2-2; D not resolved. Germline assignment: CDR1 MGHRA and CDR2 YSYEKL. CDR3 length: 14 amino acids.

Points on this clonotype: The junction shows a germline mismatch at one end, possibly a read error. V and J are TRBV28 and TRBJ2-7, with TRBD2 matching 8 bases. The V gene's germline CDR1 is MDHEN and CDR2 SYDVKM. This CDR3 is built from 18 residues. DNA for the CDR3: TGTGCCAGCAGTTTTTTAGGCGTTCTAGCGGGCGTACTCTACGAGCAGTATTTC. Its translation: CASSFLGVLAGVLYEQYF.

In its sample, this clonotype was seen a few times. This clone may be a read error of a much larger clone one base away. This sequence joins TRBV5-1 and TRBJ2-7; 13 nucleotides agree with TRBD2. The CDR3 contains 17 residues. Germline V gives CDR1 SGHRS, CDR2 YFSETQ. CDR3 in amino acids: CASNLGLTSGRNYEQYF. The CDR3 bases are TGCGCCAGCAACTTGGGACTGACTAGCGGGAGGAACTACGAGCAGTACTTC.

As for this clonotype: This sequence may be a read error, since a much larger clone differs from it by one base. This chain connects TRBV19 to TRBJ2-1; D not resolved. CDR1 is LNHDA and CDR2 is SQIVND in the germline V gene (reference sequence). This CDR3 spans 12 amino acids. Here the CDR3 reads CASSRGHNEQLF. The CDR3 DNA follows: TGTGCCAGTAGCAGAGGTCACAATGAGCAGTTATTC.

Details on this clonotype: Since no conserved phenylalanine or tryptophan closes the CDR3, a read error is the likely cause. This chain joins TRBV28 and TRBJ1-1, with unresolved D. V was pared by 5 bases and J by 5 bases, with 18 bases between. CDR1 is MDHEN, CDR2 SYDVKM, per germline. The CDR3 loop spans 15 amino acids. The CDR3 coding sequence is TGTGCCAGCAGTGCCCGGAGGGAGCAGTTTACTGAAGCTTTCTCT. Protein sequence: CASSARREQFTEAFS.

This clonotype has only one observation. The junction differs from germline at one of its ends, possibly a read error. The V call is TRBV5-6, the J call TRBJ2-5, with D unresolved. Germline-derived CDR1 and CDR2 are SGHDT and YYEEEE. This CDR3 comprises 16 residues. CDR3 amino acids: CASSLHQLGSRETLYF. The CDR3 DNA reads TGTGCCAGCAGCTTGCATCAACTCGGTAGTCGAGAGACCCTGTACTTC.

A word on this clonotype: The final CDR3 position lacks the conserved phenylalanine or tryptophan, pointing to a likely read error. This chain links TRBV29-1 with TRBJ2-7; D is tentatively TRBD1 or TRBD2 (5 bases each). The CDR3 sequence is 14 residues long. With 5 bases removed from V and 1 base from J, the gap between germline ends came to 15 bases. Germline CDR1 reads SQVTM; CDR2 reads ANQGSEA. As DNA, the CDR3 is TGCAGCGTTTTACACGGGGCTTTATCCTACGAGCAGTACCTA. Protein product: CSVLHGALSYEQYL.

This chain connects TRBV10-3 to TRBJ1-1; no clear D gene. The CDR3 spans 13 residues. CDR1 and CDR2 from the germline V gene are ENHRY and SYGVKD. V was shortened by 6 bases and J by 14 bases, with 22 bases between the two germline ends. CDR3 DNA sequence: TGTGCCATCAGGCAGAGATTTAGCACTGAAGTCTTCTTT. Its protein is CAIRQRFSTEVFF.

This clonotype was recorded only once. The chain combines TRBV11-1 with TRBJ2-7; no firm D call. The J call is uncertain, as TRBJ2-1 better fits the DNA end. This CDR3 comprises 13 residues. The germline V gene has CDR1 SGHAT and CDR2 FQDESV (reference sequence). The CDR3 region has the DNA TGTGCCAGCAGCTTCGGCACGGATAATGAGCAGTTCTTC. Amino acids: CASSFGTDNEQFF.

The genes are TRBV5-4 and TRBJ2-1; D not certain. Trimming shortened V by 5 bases and J by 3 bases, and 15 bases separated the two germline ends. Germline V gene sequence: CDR1 SGHNT, CDR2 YYREEE (reference sequence). The CDR3 extends over 15 amino acids. The CDR3, as DNA: TGTGCCAGCAGTCCCTCCGCCTTATTCTACAATGAGCAGTTCTTC. Amino acids: CASSPSALFYNEQFF.

Turning to this clonotype: The junction and the germline gene differ at one end; a read error may be behind it. V usage is TRBV24-1 and J usage is TRBJ2-3, with TRBD1 matching 8 bases. This CDR3 region has 16 residues. Per the germline V gene, CDR1 is KGHDR and CDR2 is SFDVKD. CDR3 DNA: TGTGTCACCAGTGAAGTCGGACAGGGATTGGGATATACGCAGTATTTT. Its protein product is CVTSEVGQGLGYTQYF.

This clonotype was seen once. Given a much more abundant clone one base away, this may be a read error. This chain joins TRBV20-1 and TRBJ2-7, with D perhaps matching TRBD2 (5 bases). The CDR3 extends over 11 amino acids. Looked up from germline, CDR1 is DFQATT and CDR2 is SNEGSKA (reference sequence). The CDR3 loop is CRARGPSGWYF. CDR3 sequence (DNA): TGCAGAGCTAGAGGGCCATCGGGATGGTACTTC.

As for this clonotype: An end of the junction differs from the germline gene, which may be a read error. This chain uses TRBV10-3 with TRBJ2-3, with 10 bases that match TRBD2. The CDR3 is 16 residues long. The germline V gene has CDR1 ENHRY and CDR2 SYGVKD. This CDR3 is CAIRHTSGTNTGTQYF. The CDR3 DNA reads as TGTGCCATCAGGCACACTAGCGGGACTAACACAGGTACGCAGTATTTT.

A remark on this clonotype: Germline is not matched at one junction end, which may reflect a read error. This chain connects TRBV10-3 to TRBJ2-7; 16 bases are shared with TRBD2. Germline V gene data show CDR1 as ENHRY and CDR2 as SYGVKD. The CDR3 loop spans 19 amino acids. CDR3 DNA: TGTGCCGTCACCATACGATCGGGACTAGCGGGAGGGTTCTCCTACGAACAGTACTTC. Translation gives CAVTIRSGLAGGFSYEQYF.

Comments on this clonotype: The conserved phenylalanine or tryptophan is not found at the CDR3 terminus, so this likely reflects a read error. The DNA is left out, because the CDR3 cannot be placed on it with certainty; the CDR3 is given as TCRdb lists it. The chain carries TRBV11-2 and TRBJ2-3. Including both end residues, the CDR3 is 15 amino acids long. Germline V CDR1 and CDR2: SGHAT, FQNNGV. This CDR3 is CASSPGYRSGDTLYL.

With regard to this clonotype: This may come from a read error, since a much larger clone is one base off. The J gene is TRBJ2-6, the V gene TRBV5-1; D could derive from TRBD1 or TRBD2 (5 bases each). The germline V and J ends were trimmed by 0 bases and 4 bases, with 14 bases remaining between them. Germline values: CDR1 SGHRS, CDR2 YFSETQ. CDR3 length: 17 residues. Written as DNA, the CDR3 is TGCGCCAGCAGCTTGGCCAGTGCCGGGGACGGGGCCAACGTCCTGACTTTC. Amino acid sequence: CASSLASAGDGANVLTF.

A word on this clonotype: At one boundary the junction diverges from the germline segment, which might be a read error. The chain links TRBV5-5 to TRBJ1-2; 7 positions match TRBD1. CDR3 length: 14 residues. Germline V gene lookup returns CDR1 SGHKS and CDR2 YYEKEE (reference sequence). CDR3 bases: TGTACCAGCAGCCCTGGACAGGCCCATTATGGCTACACCTTC. Amino acid sequence: CTSSPGQAHYGYTF.

About this clonotype: Likely a read error: the CDR3 ends without its conserved phenylalanine or tryptophan. It is unclear where the CDR3 begins or ends on the DNA, so no DNA is shown, and the CDR3 is as TCRdb lists it. The chain carries TRBV11-2 and TRBJ1-4. The CDR3 numbers 16 amino acids, ends counted. The V gene's germline CDR1 is SGHAT and CDR2 FQNNGV. This CDR3 reads CASSKTPGGTIEKLSL.

As regards this clonotype: No conserved phenylalanine or tryptophan ends this CDR3, so it is likely a read error. The chain joins TRBV4-2 to TRBJ2-7, with 16 bases identical to TRBD2. Germline V CDR1 and CDR2: LGHNA, YNFKEQ. CDR3 length equals 18 residues. The CDR3 nucleotides are TGCACCAGCAGTGGAAAACCGGGACTAGCGGGAGGGCCACACGAGCAGTACTCC. This codes for CTSSGKPGLAGGPHEQYS.

Points on this clonotype: Because the CDR3 is missing its conserved closing phenylalanine or tryptophan, this is likely a read error. The chain employs TRBV28 and TRBJ2-3; D not resolved. Germline V lookup: CDR1 MDHEN, CDR2 SYDVKM. Trimming shortened V by 5 bases and J by 3 bases, and 15 bases separated the two germline ends. The CDR3 sequence is 15 residues long. The CDR3 DNA reads as TGTGCCAGCAGTATGCCGACGGAGTTAACAGATACGCAGTATTTA. This gives the protein CASSMPTELTDTQYL.

The chain uses TRBV6-5 and TRBJ2-2; D not certain. This CDR3 spans 13 amino acids. The V gene's germline CDR1 is MNHEY and CDR2 SVGAGI. V lost 5 bases to trimming and J lost 7 bases, with 11 bases between them. CDR3 nucleotides: TGTGCCAGCAGTGTCAACGGCGACGGGGAGCTGTTTTTT. Its translation: CASSVNGDGELFF.

With regard to this clonotype: One end of the junction is discordant with germline, which a read error may explain. The rearrangement uses TRBV19 and TRBJ2-2; 7 bases align to TRBD1. The length of the CDR3 is 17 residues. The germline V gene has CDR1 LNHDA and CDR2 SQIVND (reference sequence). CDR3 amino acids: CASSRGGSRSNTGELFF. DNA for the CDR3: TGTGCCAGTAGTCGAGGGGGCTCGAGATCGAACACTGGGGAGCTGTTTTTT.

Comment on this clonotype: The junction shows a germline mismatch at one end, possibly a read error. V usage is TRBV6-5 and J usage is TRBJ2-7, with 9 bases fitting TRBD2. The germline V gene has CDR1 MNHEY and CDR2 SVGAGI. The CDR3 contains 17 residues. The CDR3 reads CASSYSISGSLVYEQHF. The DNA of the CDR3 is TGTGCCAGCAGTTACTCGATTAGCGGGAGCTTGGTTTACGAACAGCATTTC.

This clonotype was seen a single time. At one of its ends the junction is not consistent with the germline gene, which may arise from a read error. The chain joins TRBV29-1 to TRBJ2-3; TRBD1 is a possible D gene (5 bases). The CDR3 runs 12 residues. From germline, CDR1 is SQVTM and CDR2 ANQGSEA. CDR3 sequence reads: CRVGQGCDTQYF. The DNA for the CDR3 is TGTAGGGTTGGGCAGGGATGCGATACGCAGTATTTT.